The 30 T cell receptor beta chains given below trace back to one sample, sequenced in a study of blood T cell repertoires in COVID-19. Produced via immunoSEQ multiplex PCR; TCRdb's table is partial and in-frame only. The sample lists 150,000 to 200,000 clones, roughly 93% seen once, with roughly 2.1% in the top ten. Sequencing was done on a sample of peripheral blood. These receptors were collected from a man younger than 30 with acute or convalescent COVID-19.

The rearrangement links TRBV5-1 to TRBJ1-1; D is undetermined. Between the trimmed V and J ends, which lost 1 base and 4 bases, there was a span of 14 bases. There are 15 residues in the CDR3. The V gene's germline CDR1 is SGHRS and CDR2 YFSETQ. CDR3 sequence (DNA): TGCGCCAGCAGCTTGATCGGGTCTGCCGGCACTGAAGCTTTCTTT. Translation gives CASSLIGSAGTEAFF.

This clone was seen just once. The chain is built from TRBV7-9 and TRBJ1-2; 7 bases align to TRBD1. Germline loops: CDR1 SEHNR, CDR2 FQNEAQ (reference sequence). The CDR3 is 14 residues long. V lost 7 bases and J lost 6; bases outside the gene matches: 11. DNA for the CDR3: TGTGCCAGCACCCTCCCAGACAGGGATGATGGCTACACCTTC. Protein: CASTLPDRDDGYTF.

V is TRBV6-5 and J is TRBJ1-2, with D maybe TRBD1 (5 bases). The CDR3 has 11 residues. Trimming removed 6 bases from V and 4 bases from J, with 6 bases in between. Looked up from germline, CDR1 is MNHEY and CDR2 is SVGAGI. The CDR3 is CASSDSYGYTF. DNA for the CDR3: TGTGCCAGCAGCGACAGCTATGGCTACACCTTC.

CDR3 in amino acids: CASSLGLAGGSTDTQYF. Written as DNA, the CDR3 is TGTGCCAGCAGCCTCGGACTAGCGGGAGGTAGCACAGATACGCAGTATTTT. The V gene is TRBV7-6, the J gene TRBJ2-3; the match to TRBD2 covers 14 bases. J lost 0 bases, V lost 5 bases, and 4 bases had no gene match. The length of the CDR3 is 17 residues. The V gene's germline CDR1 is SGHVS and CDR2 FNYEAQ.

The chain couples TRBV6-5 to TRBJ1-2; TRBD1 matches at 8 bases. The CDR3 sequence is 16 residues long. In germline, CDR1 is MNHEY, CDR2 SVGAGI. The V gene end was trimmed by 4 bases and the J gene end by 1 base; junction bases not matched to a gene: 8. The CDR3, as DNA: TGTGCCAGCAGTTTCGGACAGGGCGGATATAACTATGGCTACACCTTC. Encoded protein: CASSFGQGGYNYGYTF.

The chain joins TRBV18 to TRBJ2-2, with D uncertain. This CDR3 comprises 16 residues. The germline V and J ends were trimmed by 4 bases and 0 bases, with 12 bases remaining between them. Germline CDR1 is KGHSH and CDR2 is LQKENI. The CDR3 region is CASSQAATTNTGELFF. CDR3 DNA sequence: TGTGCCAGCTCACAGGCGGCTACCACGAACACCGGGGAGCTGTTTTTT.

This rearrangement joins TRBV7-8 to TRBJ1-2; weak D call: TRBD1 (6 bases). This CDR3 spans 14 amino acids. V was clipped by 8 bases and J by 4 bases, with 17 bases between them. Looked up from germline, CDR1 is SGHVS and CDR2 is FQNEAQ. CDR3 bases: TGTGCCAGCGGCCACGTCCAGGGGACCTATGGCTACACCTTC. Its translation: CASGHVQGTYGYTF. The full variable domain, completed using reference TRBV7-8 and TRBJ1-2, is GAGVSQSPRYKVAKRGQDVALRCDPISGHVSLFWYQQALGQGPEFLTYFQNEAQLDKSGLPSDRFFAERPEGSVSTLKIQRTQQEDSAVYLCASGHVQGTYGYTFGSGTRLTVV.

This rearrangement joins TRBV30 to TRBJ2-5; 7 bases line up with TRBD1. The V gene's germline CDR1 is GTSNPN and CDR2 SVGIG (reference sequence). V shed 5 bases, J shed 2 bases, and the junction held 8 bases outside the gene matches. The CDR3 runs to 14 residues. CDR3 region: CAWASGGSQETQYF. The CDR3 bases are TGTGCCTGGGCTTCAGGGGGTTCACAAGAGACCCAGTACTTC.

The chain has TRBV24-1 and TRBJ1-6, with 7 nucleotides matching TRBD1. CDR3 length: 17 amino acids. V was pared by 0 bases and J by 4 bases, with 5 bases of the junction left unmatched. Germline CDR1 KGHDR, CDR2 SFDVKD. The CDR3 here is CATSDLHRGTYNSPLHF. In nucleotides, the CDR3 is TGTGCCACCAGTGATTTGCACAGGGGTACTTATAATTCACCCCTCCACTTT.

This sequence joins TRBV18 and TRBJ1-3; unclear D gene. Germline V gene data show CDR1 as KGHSH and CDR2 as LQKENI. CDR3 size: 14 residues. V lost 3 bases to trimming and J lost 8 bases, with 14 bases between them. The DNA of the CDR3 is TGTGCCAGCTCACCGAGTACGGGGAGGGACACCATATATTTT. Translated: CASSPSTGRDTIYF.

This clone was seen just once. This chain joins TRBV19 and TRBJ1-5; 10 bases fit TRBD1. J gave up 3 bases and V 3 bases, and 20 bases lay outside the gene matches. The CDR3 loop spans 21 amino acids. The V gene's germline CDR1 is LNHDA and CDR2 SQIVND (reference sequence). The CDR3 DNA reads TGTGCCAGTAGTATGATGTCGGGGACAGGGGTGTACGGGTTGCTCAATCAGCCCCAGCATTTT. As protein: CASSMMSGTGVYGLLNQPQHF.

This clone came up a few times. The V gene is TRBV2, the J gene TRBJ1-3; D may be TRBD1 (5 bases). Deletions cut 6 bases from V and 0 bases from J, with 15 bases between. Germline assignment: CDR1 SNHLY and CDR2 FYNNEI. This CDR3 contains 16 residues. In DNA form, the CDR3 reads TGTGCCAGCAGGGGGGGGGATACGAGCTCTGGAAACACCATATATTTT. Translating it yields CASRGGDTSSGNTIYF.

This clone was seen only once. The chain links TRBV10-1 to TRBJ1-6, with D maybe TRBD1 (6 bases). CDR3 size: 18 residues. CDR1 is WNHNN, CDR2 SYGVQD, per germline (reference sequence). With 2 bases removed from V and 2 bases from J, the gap between germline ends came to 16 bases. This CDR3 reads CASSETVGTGPYNSPLHF. CDR3 DNA: TGCGCCAGCAGTGAGACAGTCGGAACAGGGCCCTATAATTCACCCCTCCACTTT.

J is TRBJ1-4 and V is TRBV7-9; TRBD1 might be the D (6 bases). The CDR3 is 14 residues long. V was pared by 5 bases and J by 8 bases, with 15 bases between. Germline V gives CDR1 SEHNR, CDR2 FQNEAQ (reference sequence). The CDR3 here is CASSPGQIGEKLFF. Here the CDR3 DNA reads TGTGCCAGCAGCCCCGGACAGATCGGGGAAAAACTGTTTTTT.

This rearrangement joins TRBV30 to TRBJ2-1, with D tentatively TRBD2 (5 bases). The V and J ends lost 3 bases and 6 bases respectively, with 12 bases between them. Germline values: CDR1 GTSNPN, CDR2 SVGIG (reference sequence). This CDR3 spans 13 amino acids. The CDR3 DNA sequence: TGTGCCTGGAGGGCGGGCCCTGTCAATGAGCAGTTCTTC. The encoded protein is CAWRAGPVNEQFF.

This sequence joins TRBV29-1 and TRBJ2-7; D is possibly TRBD2 (6 bases). Germline loops: CDR1 SQVTM, CDR2 ANQGSEA. Trimming removed 4 bases from V and 4 bases from J, with 11 bases in between. The CDR3 extends over 12 amino acids. In DNA, the CDR3 is TGCAGCGTTGGGGGGGTAGGATACGAGCAGTACTTC. Protein: CSVGGVGYEQYF.

The chain employs TRBV9 and TRBJ1-5; D may be TRBD1 (5 bases). The CDR3 runs to 14 residues. The germline V gene has CDR1 SGDLS and CDR2 YYNGEE. Trimming took 2 bases from V and 0 from J, leaving 6 bases between them. Here the CDR3 DNA reads TGTGCCAGCAGCGTGACAGATAGCAATCAGCCCCAGCATTTT. Amino acids: CASSVTDSNQPQHF.

The CDR3 reads CASSLGSGGPLGEQYF. The CDR3 bases are TGTGCCAGCAGCTTAGGATCGGGGGGGCCCCTAGGAGAGCAGTACTTC. The chain combines TRBV7-9 with TRBJ2-7, with 8 bases that match TRBD2. Germline-derived CDR1 and CDR2 are SEHNR and FQNEAQ (reference sequence). V gave up 1 base and J gave up 7 bases; unmatched junction bases: 12. The CDR3 has 16 amino acids.

The gene calls are TRBV6-5 and TRBJ1-1; TRBD1 matches 10 bases. J was trimmed by 4 bases and V by 5 bases; bases with no gene match: 1. The germline gives CDR1 MNHEY, CDR2 SVGAGI. The CDR3 is made up of 13 amino acids. CDR3: CASSRTGGTEAFF. The CDR3, as DNA: TGTGCCAGCAGTCGGACAGGGGGCACTGAAGCTTTCTTT.

This chain links TRBV4-1 with TRBJ2-5; perhaps TRBD1 as D (5 bases). V was cut by 0 bases and J by 4 bases, with 9 bases left in between. The CDR3 spans 14 residues. Germline V gene data show CDR1 as MGHRA and CDR2 as YSYEKL. CDR3 amino acids: CASSQEGVGETQYF. DNA of the CDR3: TGCGCCAGCAGCCAAGAAGGGGTGGGAGAGACCCAGTACTTC.

Only one count was recorded for this clone. The chain couples TRBV29-1 to TRBJ2-7; TRBD2 aligns across 9 bases. V gave up 6 bases and J gave up 4 bases; unmatched junction bases: 13. This CDR3 has 15 amino acids. CDR1 is SQVTM, CDR2 ANQGSEA, per germline. Here the CDR3 reads CSVRTQAGGRYEQYF. The CDR3 region has the DNA TGCAGCGTCCGTACGCAAGCGGGGGGCCGGTACGAGCAGTACTTC.

The chain joins TRBV29-1 to TRBJ1-4; D is perhaps TRBD1 (5 bases). Trimming cost V 4 bases and J 3 bases, with 9 bases left between them. Germline-derived CDR1 and CDR2 are SQVTM and ANQGSEA. The CDR3 is 13 amino acids. The CDR3: CSVGEGPNEKLFF. The CDR3 coding sequence is TGCAGCGTTGGGGAGGGACCTAATGAAAAACTGTTTTTT.

The chain joins TRBV6-5 to TRBJ1-1; the D is unclear. This CDR3 contains 13 residues. V was clipped by 2 bases and J by 10 bases, with 14 bases between them. CDR1 is MNHEY and CDR2 is SVGAGI in the germline V gene. The CDR3 region has the DNA TGTGCCAGCAGTTACGAGGGTAATAGTATAGCTTTCTTT. Translated, it gives CASSYEGNSIAFF.

The chain is built from TRBV30 and TRBJ1-4, with D unresolved. Trimming removed 1 base from V and 0 bases from J, with 18 bases in between. The CDR3 consists of 18 residues. Germline V gene data show CDR1 as GTSNPN and CDR2 as SVGIG (reference sequence). The CDR3 nucleotides are TGTGCCTGGAGTGGTGGAGGAGGGATGAGGGCAACTAATGAAAAACTGTTTTTT. Translation gives CAWSGGGGMRATNEKLFF.

The V call is TRBV12-3 or TRBV12-4, the J call TRBJ1-5; D is unclear. This CDR3 region has 13 residues. Trimming cost V 3 bases and J 4 bases, with 7 bases left between them. The CDR3 DNA reads TGTGCCAGCAGTTTCGGGGTTAATCAGCCCCAGCATTTT. Its protein product is CASSFGVNQPQHF.

The chain joins TRBV5-1 to TRBJ1-1, with 8 bases lining up with TRBD1. Germline V gene lookup returns CDR1 SGHRS and CDR2 YFSETQ. The CDR3 consists of 15 residues. The junction had 5 bases not matched to a gene; V was cut back by 0 bases and J by 4 bases. CDR3 loop: CASSLVQGGSTEAFF. The CDR3 DNA is TGCGCCAGCAGCTTGGTACAGGGGGGGAGCACTGAAGCTTTCTTT. The full variable domain, rest sourced from reference TRBV5-1 and TRBJ1-1, is KAGVTQTPRYLIKTRGQQVTLSCSPISGHRSVSWYQQTPGQGLQFLFEYFSETQRNKGNFPGRFSGRQFSNSRSEMNVSTLELGDSALYLCASSLVQGGSTEAFFGQGTRLTVV.

V is TRBV5-5 and J is TRBJ1-1; D might be TRBD1 (5 bases). The V gene's germline CDR1 is SGHKS and CDR2 YYEKEE (reference sequence). With 4 bases removed from V and 1 base from J, the gap between germline ends came to 11 bases. The CDR3 runs to 14 residues. The CDR3 is CASSTGSKNTEAFF. In DNA form, the CDR3 reads TGTGCCAGCAGCACAGGCTCAAAGAACACTGAAGCTTTCTTT.

V gene TRBV9 combines with J gene TRBJ2-2, with D perhaps TRBD1 (6 bases). Germline CDR1 is SGDLS and CDR2 is YYNGEE. The CDR3 extends over 14 amino acids. With 1 base removed from V and 6 bases from J, the gap between germline ends came to 10 bases. CDR3 nucleotide sequence: TGTGCCAGCAGCGTACAGGGGTTTCCCGGGGAGCTGTTTTTT. It translates to CASSVQGFPGELFF. The full variable domain, its missing parts supplied by reference TRBV9 and TRBJ2-2, is DSGVTQTPKHLITATGQRVTLRCSPRSGDLSVYWYQQSLDQGLQFLIQYYNGEERAKGNILERFSAQQFPDLHSELNLSSLELGDSALYFCASSVQGFPGELFFGEGSRLTVL.

This rearrangement joins TRBV6-6 to TRBJ1-3; D possibly corresponds to TRBD1 (6 bases). This CDR3 spans 17 amino acids. Trimming took off 5 bases at V and 0 bases at J, with 17 bases between the two ends. Germline V gives CDR1 MNHNY, CDR2 SVGAGI (reference sequence). The CDR3 sequence is CASSPLTGLSSGNTIYF. For the CDR3, the DNA is TGTGCCAGCAGTCCCCTGACAGGCCTAAGCTCTGGAAACACCATATATTTT.

This sequence joins TRBV18 and TRBJ2-1; 14 bases line up with TRBD2. The V gene's germline CDR1 is KGHSH and CDR2 LQKENI. This CDR3 contains 16 residues. J lost 9 bases, V lost 2 bases, and 6 bases had no gene match. The CDR3 is CASSPTGLAGVGEQFF. The CDR3 nucleotides read TGTGCCAGCTCACCAACGGGACTAGCGGGAGTGGGTGAGCAGTTCTTC. Based on the CDR3 plus reference TRBV18 and TRBJ2-1, the full variable domain is NAGVMQNPRHLVRRRGQEARLRCSPMKGHSHVYWYRQLPEEGLKFMVYLQKENIIDESGMPKERFSAEFPKEGPSILRIQQVVRGDSAAYFCASSPTGLAGVGEQFFGPGTRLTVL.